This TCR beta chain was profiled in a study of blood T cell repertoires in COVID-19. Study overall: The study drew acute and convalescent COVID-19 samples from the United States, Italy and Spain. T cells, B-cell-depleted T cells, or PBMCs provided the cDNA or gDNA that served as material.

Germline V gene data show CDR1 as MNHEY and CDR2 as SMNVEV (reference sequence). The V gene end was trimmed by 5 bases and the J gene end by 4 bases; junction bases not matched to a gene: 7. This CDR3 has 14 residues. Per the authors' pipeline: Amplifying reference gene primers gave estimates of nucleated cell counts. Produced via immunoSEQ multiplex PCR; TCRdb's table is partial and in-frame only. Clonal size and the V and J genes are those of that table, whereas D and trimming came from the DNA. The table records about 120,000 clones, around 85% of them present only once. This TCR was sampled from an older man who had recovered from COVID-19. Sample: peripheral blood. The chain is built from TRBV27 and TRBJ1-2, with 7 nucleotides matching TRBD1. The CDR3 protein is CASSADTGVYGYTF. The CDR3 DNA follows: TGTGCCAGCAGTGCAGATACAGGGGTCTATGGCTACACCTTC.